The 2 T cell receptor beta chains reported below all come from one sample, sequenced in a study of blood T cell repertoires in COVID-19. The assay was immunoSEQ multiplex PCR, and TCRdb's table has in-frame clones only and misses some. The sample lists about 160,000 clones; approximately 88% were seen once. Material: peripheral blood. The origin of the receptors is a woman aged 55-70 years with acute or convalescent COVID-19.

V is TRBV3-1 (or the pseudogene TRBV3-2) and J is TRBJ2-7, with D tentatively TRBD2 (5 bases). Trimming stripped 1 base from V and 1 base from J, with 8 bases between. Germline CDR1 reads LGHDT; CDR2 reads YNNKEL (reference sequence). This CDR3 region has 14 residues. The CDR3 here is CASSQVAGSYEQYF. The DNA of the CDR3 is TGTGCCAGCAGCCAAGTCGCGGGTTCCTACGAGCAGTACTTC.

V gene TRBV7-9 combines with J gene TRBJ1-6; D is ambiguous. Germline CDR1 and CDR2: SEHNR and FQNEAQ (reference sequence). V lost 5 bases and J 4 bases, leaving 12 bases between the germline ends. The CDR3 runs 15 residues. In DNA form, the CDR3 reads TGTGCCAGCAGCCCGGCCGCGCGGTATAATTCACCCCTCCACTTT. Protein product: CASSPAARYNSPLHF.